Included here is one T cell receptor beta chain sequence, with context. This sample is drawn from a study of shared clonotypes between healthy human individuals. Per the original data handling: With immunoSEQ giving junction-only sequences and no quality scores, filtering differed. Only in-frame clones appear in the TCRdb table, and some are missing; sequencing was by immunoSEQ multiplex PCR. V and J calls and clone size are given by that table; D and trimming were obtained from the DNA. This sample carries more than 1 million clones, about 84% of them seen once, and the ten largest clones take more than 0.5%. There are 15 residues in the CDR3. After removal of 5 bases from V and 8 bases from J, the junction contained 12 bases not matched to a gene. The germline V gene encodes CDR1 SNHLY and CDR2 FYNNEI.

The source material was memory CD4+ T cells from PBMCs. Subset indicated: CD45RA-negative fraction. This clonotype originated in a man younger than 35 in good health. Some clones in this sample may be carry-over from other donors' samples. The rearrangement uses TRBV2 and TRBJ2-4; the match to TRBD2 covers 7 bases. The CDR3 nucleotides are TGTGCCAGCAGTCAATCTCTGGGCGGGAGTTACATTCAGTACTTC. This sequence encodes CASSQSLGGSYIQYF.